This T cell receptor beta chain was identified during a study of monozygotic twins with inflammatory bowel disease. Study results and caveats: A reduction in TCRbeta diversity (inverse Simpson) was seen in IBD patients relative to healthy co-twins.

Germline loops: CDR1 SGHRS, CDR2 YFSETQ. The CDR3 loop spans 14 amino acids. Points on this clonotype: Its antigen is undetermined.

Nested amplification of TCRalpha and TCRbeta cDNA involved two PCRs of around 15 and 9 cycles. TCRdb processed the 5' RACE reads again and assigns one entry to each CDR3 protein, with no DNA. Its table records approximately 380,000 distinct CDR3 sequences. The sequence came from a human donor with ulcerative colitis or Crohn's disease, or a healthy co-twin of an affected twin (not recorded which). The sequenced material came from blood. V is TRBV5-1 and J is TRBJ2-1; no DNA is available, so the TRBD1 call from TCRdb remains unchecked. The CDR3 spells CASSLGEDVDEQFF.